A single sample gave rise to the 23 T cell receptor beta chains below, sequenced in a study of early T cells in non-severe SARS-CoV-2 infection. Via MiXCR, TCRdb re-called the 5' RACE reads, giving one row per CDR3 protein. The table records around 67,000 distinct CDR3 sequences, 11% of them present only once. Source material: whole blood. The origin of the receptors is an adult who was a healthcare worker with PCR-confirmed SARS-CoV-2 infection or an uninfected control (not recorded which).

In its sample, this clonotype was seen many times. The chain carries TRBV6-6 and TRBJ2-2, with a tentative D call TRBD1 (6 bases). V lost 7 bases and J lost 7, with 7 bases in between. This CDR3 spans 11 amino acids. The germline gives CDR1 MNHNY, CDR2 SVGAGI (reference sequence). This CDR3 reads CASKGGGELFF. Written as DNA, the CDR3 is TGTGCCAGCAAAGGGGGCGGGGAGCTGTTTTTT.

Many counts were recorded for this clonotype. The chain combines TRBV5-5 with TRBJ1-1; 7 bases align to TRBD1. This CDR3 region has 16 residues. With V trimmed by 4 bases and J by 0 bases, 9 bases remained unmatched. Germline V gives CDR1 SGHKS, CDR2 YYEKEE (reference sequence). For the CDR3, the DNA is TGTGCCAGCAGCCTACAGGGGACGCCCATGAACACTGAAGCTTTCTTT. It translates to CASSLQGTPMNTEAFF.

This clonotype showed up many times. J is TRBJ2-3 and V is TRBV5-4, with 10 bases matching TRBD2. The CDR3 consists of 15 residues. The V segment lost 4 bases and the J segment 4 bases; nucleotides outside the gene matches: 6. Germline CDR1 SGHNT, CDR2 YYREEE (reference sequence). DNA for the CDR3: TGTGCCAGCAGCCCTAGCGGGAGAGGCGCAGATACGCAGTATTTT. Its translation: CASSPSGRGADTQYF.

This clonotype was recorded many times. CDR3 coding DNA: TGTGCCAGTAGGAGCGGGGGGTCCTACAATGAGCAGTTCTTC. This encodes CASRSGGSYNEQFF. This chain joins TRBV19 and TRBJ2-1; 9 nucleotides align to TRBD2. V shed 6 bases, J shed 1 base, and the junction held 1 base outside the gene matches. The CDR3 runs 14 residues. CDR1 and CDR2 (germline): LNHDA, SQIVND (reference sequence).

This clonotype appeared a few times. The rearrangement links TRBV7-3 to TRBJ2-3, with TRBD1 identical over 9 bases. The length of the CDR3 is 16 residues. Per the germline V gene, CDR1 is SGHTA and CDR2 is FQGTGA. The V segment lost 6 bases and the J segment 1 base; nucleotides outside the gene matches: 8. Here the CDR3 DNA reads TGTGCCAGCAGATCACAGGGGGCGGTTGGCACAGATACGCAGTATTTT. Translation: CASRSQGAVGTDTQYF. The full variable domain, rest sourced from reference TRBV7-3 and TRBJ2-3, is GAGVSQTPSNKVTEKGKYVELRCDPISGHTALYWYRQSLGQGPEFLIYFQGTGAADDSGLPNDRFFAVRPEGSVSTLKIQRTERGDSAVYLCASRSQGAVGTDTQYFGPGTRLTVL.

The chain employs TRBV20-1 and TRBJ1-2, with TRBD1 identical over 8 bases. V lost 3 bases to trimming and J lost 3 bases; unmatched junction nucleotides: 3. The germline gives CDR1 DFQATT, CDR2 SNEGSKA (reference sequence). The CDR3 covers 13 residues. The CDR3 protein is CSARTGVDYGYTF. In DNA, the CDR3 is TGCAGTGCTAGGACAGGGGTAGACTATGGCTACACCTTC.

This chain joins TRBV29-1 and TRBJ2-1; D is perhaps TRBD1 (6 bases). The CDR3 sequence is 13 residues long. Trimming took off 2 bases at V and 6 bases at J, with 11 bases between the two ends. Germline assignment: CDR1 SQVTM and CDR2 ANQGSEA. CDR3: CSVELARGNEQFF. CDR3 coding DNA: TGCAGCGTTGAACTTGCCAGGGGCAATGAGCAGTTCTTC.

At least ten counts were recorded for this clonotype. This chain links TRBV5-1 with TRBJ2-1, with D perhaps TRBD1 or TRBD2 (5 bases each). This CDR3 comprises 16 residues. V lost 10 bases and J lost 2, with 22 bases in between. Germline V gives CDR1 SGHRS, CDR2 YFSETQ. The CDR3 sequence is CARATPGTETYNEQFF. The DNA of the CDR3 is TGCGCCCGAGCTACACCCGGGACCGAGACCTACAATGAGCAGTTCTTC.

The chain recombines TRBV5-1 with TRBJ2-3, with TRBD2 matching 9 bases. Germline V gene data show CDR1 as SGHRS and CDR2 as YFSETQ. With 2 bases clipped from V and 5 bases from J, the junction kept 6 bases outside the gene matches. This CDR3 spans 15 amino acids. The DNA for the CDR3 is TGCGCCAGCAGCTTCCGGCGGGGGGGCCTAGATACGCAGTATTTT. This codes for CASSFRRGGLDTQYF.

This clonotype was found many times. The genes are TRBV12-3 or TRBV12-4 and TRBJ2-7, with D hard to call. The CDR3 has 14 residues. Trimming stripped 6 bases from V and 5 bases from J, with 17 bases between. DNA for the CDR3: TGTGCCAGCAGCCTTGGCCCTAAGCCTGACGAGCAGTACTTC. Translating it yields CASSLGPKPDEQYF.

This clonotype was detected many times. The V and J genes are TRBV29-1 and TRBJ1-1; no firm D call. CDR3 length equals 14 residues. Per the germline V gene, CDR1 is SQVTM and CDR2 is ANQGSEA. Trimming shortened V by 6 bases and J by 1 base, and 15 bases separated the two germline ends. CDR3 coding DNA: TGCAGCGTCATTAGAACGGGGTCGAACACTGAAGCTTTCTTT. Amino acid sequence: CSVIRTGSNTEAFF.

With regard to this clonotype: This could be a read error, since a much larger clone is one nucleotide away. The V call is TRBV10-3, the J call TRBJ1-6; D not certain. Per germline, CDR1 ENHRY and CDR2 SYGVKD. The CDR3 length is 13 residues. The CDR3 nucleotides are TGTGCCATAACGGGTCGGTATAATTTACCCCTCCACTTT. Translating gives CAITGRYNLPLHF.

This clonotype was picked up many times. This chain connects TRBV12-3 or TRBV12-4 to TRBJ1-1; D is possibly TRBD1 (5 bases). This CDR3 has 12 residues. V was clipped by 5 bases and J by 6 bases, with 10 bases between them. The CDR3 loop is CASSPQGSEAFF. CDR3 DNA sequence: TGTGCCAGCAGTCCCCAGGGTTCTGAAGCTTTCTTT.

This clonotype was counted many times. The chain carries TRBV12-3 or TRBV12-4 and TRBJ1-1, with D unresolved. The ends were cut back, 7 bases at V and 1 base at J, with 7 bases in the middle. This CDR3 region has 12 residues. CDR3 region: CASTRRNTEAFF. The CDR3 region has the DNA TGTGCCAGCACCCGAAGGAACACTGAAGCTTTCTTT.

This chain links TRBV7-3 with TRBJ2-2; 7 nucleotides align to TRBD2. This CDR3 spans 15 amino acids. V shed 4 bases and J 3 bases; nucleotides not matched to a gene: 5. Germline lookup yields CDR1 SGHTA and CDR2 FQGTGA. CDR3 protein: CASSSFGGDTGELFF. CDR3 sequence (DNA): TGTGCCAGCAGCTCCTTTGGGGGGGACACCGGGGAGCTGTTTTTT.

This clonotype was recorded a few times. The rearrangement uses TRBV7-9 and TRBJ2-1; 9 bases line up with TRBD1. The CDR3 extends over 17 amino acids. J lost 5 bases, V lost 5 bases, and 13 bases had no gene match. The germline V gene encodes CDR1 SEHNR and CDR2 FQNEAQ (reference sequence). CDR3 bases: TGTGCCAGCAGCCGTGGGGTAAGGACAGGGGCAAACAATGAGCAGTTCTTC. This encodes CASSRGVRTGANNEQFF.

This chain links TRBV13 with TRBJ1-2; 9 bases fit TRBD1. Germline values: CDR1 PRHDT, CDR2 FYEKMQ (reference sequence). With 6 bases clipped from V and 2 bases from J, the junction kept 10 bases outside the gene matches. The CDR3 sequence is 16 residues long. The CDR3 nucleotides read TGTGCCAGCAGGGGACCACAGGGGGCTTCCAACTATGGCTACACCTTC. Translated, it gives CASRGPQGASNYGYTF.

This chain uses TRBV20-1 with TRBJ2-1, with 8 positions matching TRBD2. The CDR3 extends over 15 amino acids. V trimming: 1 base; J trimming: 6 bases; junction bases outside the gene matches: 8. The germline CDR1 and CDR2 sequences are DFQATT and SNEGSKA (reference sequence). This CDR3 reads CSARVGREVANEQFF. CDR3 bases: TGCAGTGCTAGAGTTGGGCGGGAGGTGGCCAATGAGCAGTTCTTC.

This clonotype showed up just a few times. This chain links TRBV28 with TRBJ2-7; D not certain. With 6 bases removed from V and 2 bases from J, the gap between germline ends came to 5 bases. Germline V gene sequence: CDR1 MDHEN, CDR2 SYDVKM. CDR3 length: 11 residues. The CDR3 here is CASSQPYEQYF. The CDR3 nucleotides are TGTGCCAGCAGCCAGCCCTACGAGCAGTACTTC.

In its sample, this clonotype was seen many times. The J gene is TRBJ2-5, the V gene TRBV21-1; the table gives TRBD1 as D, unverified against the DNA. TRBV21-1 is reported as a pseudogene. The CDR3 length is 15 residues. The CDR3 nucleotides are TGTGCCTCCAATCGGGGACAGGAGTATGGAGAGACCCAGTACTTC. This translates into CASNRGQEYGETQYF.

V gene TRBV30 combines with J gene TRBJ1-3; no clear D. The CDR3 consists of 11 residues. CDR1 is GTSNPN and CDR2 is SVGIG in the germline V gene (reference sequence). Deletions cut 3 bases from V and 6 bases from J, with 6 bases between. CDR3 in amino acids: CAWSGENTIYF. The CDR3 DNA sequence: TGTGCCTGGAGCGGAGAAAACACCATATATTTT.

This clonotype has a count of ten or more. The gene calls are TRBV28 and TRBJ2-2; 10 nucleotides match TRBD1. The CDR3 consists of 16 residues. The germline V gene has CDR1 MDHEN and CDR2 SYDVKM. V shed 3 bases, J shed 4 bases, and the junction held 5 bases outside the gene matches. The CDR3 region is CASSLIGTGVTGELFF. DNA of the CDR3: TGTGCCAGCAGTTTGATCGGGACAGGGGTCACCGGGGAGCTGTTTTTT.

This clonotype was counted at least ten times. The V call is TRBV10-1, the J call TRBJ1-2; D gene uncertain. Trimming took 9 bases from V and 4 from J, leaving 15 bases between them. Germline CDR1 reads WNHNN; CDR2 reads SYGVQD (reference sequence). The CDR3 is made up of 13 amino acids. Here the CDR3 DNA reads TGCGCCAGACCGGGCCGTCCTTCCTATGGCTACACCTTC. Translation gives CARPGRPSYGYTF.